This T cell receptor (beta chain) came from a study of T-cell reconstitution after alpha-beta-depleted transplantation in children. Points from the study as a whole: High day-60 TCRbeta diversity in some patients came from surviving recipient T cells and thymic progenitors. Where alpha-beta T cells came from about two months after transplant was reportedly several hundred expanded graft clones.

The CDR3 has 16 amino acids. The ends lost 5 bases at V and 2 bases at J; junction bases unmatched: 7. Germline V gene sequence: CDR1 KGHDR, CDR2 SFDVKD. Molecular barcoding with unique molecular identifiers was used for the TCRbeta library. TCRdb reanalysed the PCR reads using MiXCR and keeps one entry per CDR3 protein. The profile shows 450,000 to 600,000 distinct CDR3 sequences, 10% to 15% of them singletons. For this clonotype: Its antigen is not identified.

This chain joins TRBV24-1 and TRBJ2-5, with TRBD2 identical over 10 bases. Specimen: PBMCs, mostly from graft donor cells, collected 360 days after TCRalphabeta/CD19-depleted stem cell transplant. This sequence originates from a male patient aged 10 to 17 who had a stem cell transplant for acute myeloid leukemia, so the T cells may come from the graft donor. Here the CDR3 reads CATSAQGLAPQETQYF. In nucleotides, the CDR3 is TGTGCCACCAGTGCCCAGGGACTAGCGCCTCAAGAGACCCAGTACTTC.